The 30 T cell receptor beta chains presented below share a single source sample, sequenced in a study of T cell changes during pregnancy in multiple sclerosis. Here immunoSEQ multiplex PCR was the method, and the copy in TCRdb shows in-frame clones only, minus some. The data show 40,000 or so clones, about 88% seen once. The input for sequencing was CD8+ T cells from peripheral blood mononuclear cells, taken in the first trimester of pregnancy. The receptors here all came from a female donor with multiple sclerosis, enrolled in a pregnancy study.

This sequence joins TRBV6-5 and TRBJ2-2, with 8 bases identical to TRBD2. J was trimmed by 8 bases and V by 0 bases; bases with no gene match: 2. This CDR3 has 14 residues. Per the germline V gene, CDR1 is MNHEY and CDR2 is SVGAGI. This CDR3 reads CASSYSAGAGELFF. DNA of the CDR3: TGTGCCAGCAGTTACTCAGCGGGGGCAGGGGAGCTGTTTTTT.

The V and J genes are TRBV9 and TRBJ2-1; a weak D match, TRBD2 (7 bases). The CDR3 contains 15 residues. From germline, CDR1 is SGDLS and CDR2 YYNGEE. V was shortened by 3 bases and J by 6 bases, with 16 bases between the two germline ends. The CDR3 DNA reads TGTGCCAGCAGCGCCGGGGGGCTCTCTTCCAATGAGCAGTTCTTC. Translated, it gives CASSAGGLSSNEQFF.

The rearrangement joins TRBV2 to TRBJ1-4, with a possible D match to TRBD1 (5 bases). The CDR3 runs to 15 residues. Germline V CDR1 and CDR2: SNHLY, FYNNEI. V was cut by 6 bases and J by 8 bases, with 19 bases left in between. The CDR3 coding sequence is TGTGCCAGCAGAGTCACAGGCCCGGTAGGGGAAAAACTGTTTTTT. As protein: CASRVTGPVGEKLFF.

The CDR3 region is CATSSQRGRTYEQYF. CDR3 DNA: TGTGCCACCAGCAGTCAGCGGGGGCGAACCTACGAGCAGTACTTC. This sequence joins TRBV15 and TRBJ2-7; 8 positions match TRBD2. CDR1 and CDR2 from the germline V gene are LNHNV and YYDKDF (reference sequence). With 3 bases clipped from V and 2 bases from J, the junction kept 6 bases outside the gene matches. This CDR3 contains 15 residues.

The chain carries TRBV4-3 and TRBJ1-1, with D possibly TRBD1 on 6 matching bases. The CDR3 has 17 amino acids. Per the germline V gene, CDR1 is LGHNA and CDR2 is YSLEER. Trimming took off 8 bases at V and 0 bases at J, with 22 bases between the two ends. Here the CDR3 DNA reads TGCGCCAGCCGAGCCGGAATGACCCGGACAGTGAACACTGAAGCTTTCTTT. Translating gives CASRAGMTRTVNTEAFF.

V is TRBV4-1 and J is TRBJ1-5; a possible D gene is TRBD1 (5 bases). Germline lookup yields CDR1 MGHRA and CDR2 YSYEKL. The CDR3 covers 13 residues. Trimming cost V 6 bases and J 0 bases, with 6 bases left between them. The CDR3 sequence is CASRQDSNQPQHF. The CDR3, as DNA: TGCGCCAGCAGACAGGATAGCAATCAGCCCCAGCATTTT.

The chain combines TRBV9 with TRBJ2-2; no reliable D call. V shed 2 bases and J shed 1 base, with 9 bases lying between them. CDR3 length: 15 residues. Germline loops: CDR1 SGDLS, CDR2 YYNGEE. The CDR3 DNA reads as TGTGCCAGCAGCGTTATGCGGCAGAACACCGGGGAGCTGTTTTTT. Its translation: CASSVMRQNTGELFF.

The V gene is TRBV9, the J gene TRBJ2-6; 7 bases are shared with TRBD1. V was pared by 7 bases and J by 0 bases, with 10 bases of the junction left unmatched. CDR1 is SGDLS, CDR2 YYNGEE, per germline. This CDR3 has 17 amino acids. This CDR3 reads CASESRGLSSGANVLTF. The CDR3, as DNA: TGTGCCAGCGAGAGCAGGGGGTTGAGCTCTGGGGCCAACGTCCTGACTTTC.

The chain uses TRBV4-3 and TRBJ2-3; D is possibly TRBD1 (5 bases). CDR1 and CDR2 from the germline V gene are LGHNA and YSLEER. The CDR3 is 15 amino acids. The V and J ends lost 0 bases and 4 bases respectively, with 11 bases between them. The CDR3 loop is CASSQDIGVPDTQYF. The CDR3 coding sequence is TGCGCCAGCAGCCAAGATATAGGGGTTCCAGATACGCAGTATTTT.

V is TRBV27 and J is TRBJ1-1; 7 nucleotides line up with TRBD1. Germline CDR1 MNHEY, CDR2 SMNVEV (reference sequence). This CDR3 comprises 14 residues. V lost 2 bases, J lost 1 base, and 1 base stayed unmatched. CDR3 DNA sequence: TGTGCCAGCAGTTTACAGGGGGGGAACACTGAAGCTTTCTTT. This translates into CASSLQGGNTEAFF.

The chain is built from TRBV7-8 and TRBJ2-1, with 8 bases that match TRBD2. Germline assignment: CDR1 SGHVS and CDR2 FQNEAQ. The CDR3 is made up of 15 amino acids. J was trimmed by 5 bases and V by 0 bases; bases with no gene match: 3. The CDR3 nucleotides read TGTGCCAGCAGCTTAGCTGGCGGGGGGAACAATGAGCAGTTCTTC. This codes for CASSLAGGGNNEQFF.

The gene calls are TRBV30 and TRBJ2-7; D not certain. V was shortened by 0 bases and J by 3 bases, with 6 bases between the two germline ends. CDR3 length: 12 residues. The V gene's germline CDR1 is GTSNPN and CDR2 SVGIG (reference sequence). The CDR3 here is CAWSVQSYEQYF. The CDR3 DNA reads as TGTGCCTGGAGTGTACAGAGCTACGAGCAGTACTTC. The variable domain in full, completed from reference TRBV30 and TRBJ2-7, reads SQTIHQWPATLVQPVGSPLSLECTVEGTSNPNLYWYRQAAGRGLQLLFYSVGIGQISSEVPQNLSASRPQDRQFILSSKKLLLSDSGFYLCAWSVQSYEQYFGPGTRLTVT.

The V and J genes are TRBV4-3 and TRBJ2-7; 7 positions match TRBD1. This CDR3 is 15 amino acids long. The germline V gene encodes CDR1 LGHNA and CDR2 YSLEER. The V and J ends lost 3 bases and 0 bases, in that order; junction bases with no gene match: 5. The DNA for the CDR3 is TGCGCCAGCAGCCACCTCGGACAGGCCTCCTACGAGCAGTACTTC. Amino acids: CASSHLGQASYEQYF.

J is TRBJ1-5 and V is TRBV4-1, with D uncertain. V was cut by 4 bases and J by 5 bases, with 18 bases left in between. The germline V gene encodes CDR1 MGHRA and CDR2 YSYEKL. This CDR3 contains 16 residues. CDR3 nucleotides: TGCGCCAGCAGCCCTCTGCCCGGCAACCGGGATCAGCCCCAGCATTTT. Its translation is CASSPLPGNRDQPQHF.

This sequence joins TRBV6-5 and TRBJ2-5, with a possible D match to TRBD2 (7 bases). V was pared by 7 bases and J by 1 base, with 16 bases between. The CDR3 runs 15 residues. CDR1 is MNHEY, CDR2 SVGAGI, per germline. The CDR3 loop reads CASTLGGGLQETQYF. The CDR3 DNA follows: TGTGCCAGCACCTTAGGGGGGGGACTCCAAGAGACCCAGTACTTC.

V is TRBV19 and J is TRBJ2-3; D possibly corresponds to TRBD1 (5 bases). The V gene lost 4 bases and the J gene lost 2 bases, with 10 bases spanning the gap. The CDR3 runs to 14 residues. Germline assignment: CDR1 LNHDA and CDR2 SQIVND (reference sequence). The CDR3 sequence is CASSSQGNTDTQYF. Written as DNA, the CDR3 is TGTGCCAGTAGTAGCCAGGGCAACACAGATACGCAGTATTTT. Complete variable domain (other parts from reference TRBV19 and TRBJ2-3): DGGITQSPKYLFRKEGQNVTLSCEQNLNHDAMYWYRQDPGQGLRLIYYSQIVNDFQKGDIAEGYSVSREKKESFPLTVTSAQKNPTAFYLCASSSQGNTDTQYFGPGTRLTVL.

The chain carries TRBV5-6 and TRBJ2-3; D is possibly TRBD1 (5 bases). The germline V gene has CDR1 SGHDT and CDR2 YYEEEE. The CDR3 runs 14 residues. With 10 bases removed from V and 1 base from J, the gap between germline ends came to 16 bases. The CDR3 sequence is CAGSQGSRTDTQYF. The CDR3 coding sequence is TGTGCCGGATCCCAGGGAAGCCGCACAGATACGCAGTATTTT.

This clone was detected only once. This chain links TRBV10-3 with TRBJ1-1, with D unresolved. Trimming took 0 bases from V and 7 from J, leaving 9 bases between them. Germline assignment: CDR1 ENHRY and CDR2 SYGVKD. The CDR3 runs 13 residues. The CDR3 sequence is CAISESDGLEAFF. CDR3 DNA: TGTGCCATCAGTGAGTCGGACGGACTTGAAGCTTTCTTT.

The chain couples TRBV5-6 to TRBJ1-4; TRBD1 is a possible D gene (5 bases). Germline loops: CDR1 SGHDT, CDR2 YYEEEE. This CDR3 contains 13 residues. V dropped 3 bases and J dropped 10 bases, with 13 bases sitting between them. CDR3 residues: CASSWGEARKLFF. The DNA for the CDR3 is TGTGCCAGCAGCTGGGGGGAGGCGCGAAAACTGTTTTTT.

The J gene is TRBJ1-1, the V gene TRBV6-6; the D gene is possibly TRBD1 (6 bases). CDR3 length equals 14 residues. Trimming took off 6 bases at V and 4 bases at J, with 15 bases between the two ends. Germline values: CDR1 MNHNY, CDR2 SVGAGI (reference sequence). The CDR3 sequence is CASSSRGGSTEAFF. In nucleotides, the CDR3 is TGTGCCAGCAGCTCTAGGGGGGGGAGCACTGAAGCTTTCTTT.

This chain links TRBV18 with TRBJ2-7; a weak D match, TRBD2 (5 bases). Germline V CDR1 and CDR2: KGHSH, LQKENI. This CDR3 is built from 14 residues. Trimming removed 3 bases from V and 0 bases from J, with 9 bases in between. CDR3 in DNA: TGTGCCAGCTCACCGGGCGGGCCCTCCTACGAGCAGTACTTC. Residues: CASSPGGPSYEQYF.

The chain uses TRBV2 and TRBJ1-1; 8 nucleotides agree with TRBD1. V gave up 11 bases and J gave up 5 bases; unmatched junction bases: 10. The CDR3 is 13 amino acids. Germline V gives CDR1 SNHLY, CDR2 FYNNEI. The CDR3 reads CAVTRTGRTEAFF. The CDR3 nucleotides are TGTGCCGTAACTCGGACAGGGCGTACTGAAGCTTTCTTT.

The chain combines TRBV19 with TRBJ1-1, with D maybe TRBD1 (5 bases). Germline V lookup: CDR1 LNHDA, CDR2 SQIVND (reference sequence). V was trimmed by 4 bases and J by 0 bases, leaving 15 bases between them. The CDR3 has 16 residues. The CDR3 nucleotides read TGTGCCAGTAGTAGTTTAGGAATGGACATGAACACTGAAGCTTTCTTT. It codes for CASSSLGMDMNTEAFF.

The V and J genes are TRBV5-4 and TRBJ1-2, with 9 bases aligning to TRBD1. The germline CDR1 and CDR2 sequences are SGHNT and YYREEE (reference sequence). V shed 2 bases and J 3 bases; nucleotides not matched to a gene: 2. The CDR3 loop spans 14 amino acids. CDR3 DNA: TGTGCCAGCAGCTTAGACAGGGGGGACTATGGCTACACCTTC. Translating it yields CASSLDRGDYGYTF.

The rearrangement links TRBV27 to TRBJ1-5; no reliable D call. This CDR3 has 14 residues. CDR1 and CDR2 (germline): MNHEY, SMNVEV (reference sequence). V gave up 4 bases and J gave up 5 bases, with 12 bases separating them. In nucleotides, the CDR3 is TGTGCCAGCAGTTCATCCAGCGATTATCAGCCCCAGCATTTT. It specifies CASSSSSDYQPQHF.

V usage is TRBV27 and J usage is TRBJ1-5; D not resolved. Germline loops: CDR1 MNHEY, CDR2 SMNVEV (reference sequence). CDR3 length equals 14 residues. Between the trimmed V and J ends, which lost 2 bases and 5 bases, there was a span of 10 bases. Written as DNA, the CDR3 is TGTGCCAGCAGTTTAATCCCCGGTTATCAGCCCCAGCATTTT. It specifies CASSLIPGYQPQHF.

The chain employs TRBV7-3 and TRBJ1-2, with 8 bases identical to TRBD1. The CDR3 loop spans 13 amino acids. The germline gives CDR1 SGHTA, CDR2 FQGTGA. V lost 4 bases and J lost 6; bases outside the gene matches: 4. DNA for the CDR3: TGTGCCAGCAGCTCCGGGACAGGACATGGCTACACCTTC. It translates to CASSSGTGHGYTF. Supplemented by reference TRBV7-3 and TRBJ1-2, the full variable domain reads GAGVSQTPSNKVTEKGKYVELRCDPISGHTALYWYRQSLGQGPEFLIYFQGTGAADDSGLPNDRFFAVRPEGSVSTLKIQRTERGDSAVYLCASSSGTGHGYTFGSGTRLTVV.

The V gene is TRBV7-2, the J gene TRBJ2-3, with 9 bases aligning to TRBD2. The CDR3 is 15 residues long. The germline CDR1 and CDR2 sequences are SGHTA and FQGNSA. The trim removed 6 bases at V and 6 bases at J, leaving 10 bases unmatched. CDR3 nucleotide sequence: TGTGCCAGCAGTTCCGCCGGGACTAGCCTCGATACGCAGTATTTT. This sequence encodes CASSSAGTSLDTQYF.

The rearrangement links TRBV27 to TRBJ2-3, with 13 bases fitting TRBD2. Per germline, CDR1 MNHEY and CDR2 SMNVEV (reference sequence). This CDR3 comprises 19 residues. V trimming: 5 bases; J trimming: 2 bases; junction bases outside the gene matches: 13. CDR3 region: CASSPTSGGALSLTDTQYF. The DNA for the CDR3 is TGTGCCAGCAGTCCAACTAGCGGGGGGGCGTTATCCCTCACAGATACGCAGTATTTT.

The rearrangement links TRBV25-1 to TRBJ2-4, with TRBD1 matching over 7 bases. CDR1 is MGHDK and CDR2 is SYGVNS in the germline V gene. The trim removed 3 bases at V and 7 bases at J, leaving 6 bases unmatched. There are 14 residues in the CDR3. The DNA of the CDR3 is TGTGCCAGCAGTGAGGAAGCCAGGGGGAACATTCAGTACTTC. Protein: CASSEEARGNIQYF.